This entry lists 8 T cell receptor beta chains sequenced from one sample in a study of early T cells in non-severe SARS-CoV-2 infection. Using its own MiXCR run on the 5' RACE reads, TCRdb lists one record per CDR3 protein. The sample has 43,000 or so distinct CDR3 sequences, roughly 4.2% seen once; the top ten hold about 3%. The sequencing input was whole blood. The receptors here all came from an adult who was a healthcare worker with PCR-confirmed SARS-CoV-2 infection or an uninfected control (not recorded which).

This clonotype has a count of ten or more. The V call is TRBV21-1, the J call TRBJ2-1; the table's D call, TRBD2, was not checked against the DNA. TRBV21-1 is an annotated pseudogene. The CDR3 has 18 residues. CDR3 nucleotide sequence: TGTGCCAGCAGCAAAGGCCCCGGCGAGCGGGAGGGTTACAATGAGCAGTTCTTC. It is translated as CASSKGPGEREGYNEQFF.

As to this clonotype: This sequence may be a read error, since a much larger clone differs from it by one base. CDR3 amino acids: CSMTGTDQETQYF. Here the CDR3 DNA reads TGCAGCATGACAGGGACGGATCAAGAGACCCAGTACTTC. The chain recombines TRBV29-1 with TRBJ2-5; 7 nucleotides agree with TRBD1. This CDR3 has 13 residues. V gave up 8 bases and J gave up 2 bases; unmatched junction bases: 8. The germline V gene has CDR1 SQVTM and CDR2 ANQGSEA.

This clonotype was seen many times. The chain is built from TRBV6-5 and TRBJ2-3; D call uncertain. The V end was cut by 6 bases, the J end by 5 bases, with 15 bases between. The germline V gene has CDR1 MNHEY and CDR2 SVGAGI. This CDR3 region has 14 residues. CDR3 protein: CASRYDTSRDTQYF. The CDR3 DNA reads as TGTGCCAGCAGATACGACACGTCGCGAGATACGCAGTATTTT.

The chain is built from TRBV10-3 and TRBJ1-1, with D tentatively TRBD1 (5 bases). Looked up from germline, CDR1 is ENHRY and CDR2 is SYGVKD. The CDR3 has 15 residues. The V and J ends lost 5 bases and 1 base respectively, with 14 bases between them. The CDR3 nucleotides are TGTGCCATCAGTTATGGACGGGGGGAGAACACTGAAGCTTTCTTT. Residues: CAISYGRGENTEAFF.

The chain uses TRBV12-3 or TRBV12-4 and TRBJ1-4; 11 bases map to TRBD1. V lost 5 bases, J lost 4 bases, and 6 bases stayed unmatched. This CDR3 has 16 residues. The CDR3, as DNA: TGTGCCAGCAGTCCGGGACAGGGGGGTTTTAATGAAAAACTGTTTTTT. It specifies CASSPGQGGFNEKLFF.

This clonotype showed up many times. The V and J genes are TRBV6-1 and TRBJ2-7; D possibly corresponds to TRBD1 (5 bases). This CDR3 comprises 11 residues. Trimming cost V 8 bases and J 7 bases, with 12 bases left between them. Germline lookup yields CDR1 MNHNS and CDR2 SASEGT. This chain's CDR3 is CASGQGAEQYF. The CDR3 bases are TGTGCCAGCGGGCAGGGCGCGGAGCAGTACTTC.

This clonotype was detected many times. The chain combines TRBV11-2 with TRBJ2-7; D is ambiguous. CDR3 length: 15 residues. Germline V CDR1 and CDR2: SGHAT, FQNNGV. Trimming took 5 bases from V and 7 from J, leaving 21 bases between them. CDR3 loop: CASSPGRESTREQYF. CDR3 DNA: TGTGCCAGCAGCCCCGGACGAGAGAGTACGAGGGAGCAGTACTTC.

This clonotype occurred many times. This chain joins TRBV11-3 and TRBJ2-1; 11 nucleotides line up with TRBD2. Germline V gene sequence: CDR1 SGHNT, CDR2 YENEEA. V lost 1 base, J lost 4 bases, and 0 bases stayed unmatched. The CDR3 length is 15 residues. CDR3 nucleotides: TGTGCCAGCAGCTTAGGGACTAGCGGGTACAATGAGCAGTTCTTC. Encoded protein: CASSLGTSGYNEQFF.